This T cell receptor (beta chain) was identified in a study of control samples from healthy donors and cancer patients (dated by TCRdb to the early 2020s). Reading from cysteine to phenylalanine, the CDR3 counts 15 amino acids. This entry keeps only the CDR3 DNA: 45 bases, framed from base 1. Deletion took 5 bases off V and 3 bases off J, with a span of 14 bases between the germline ends. CDR1 and CDR2 (SGHTA, FQGNSA) derive from the germline V gene. The method behind the library was the immunoSEQ multiplex PCR assay. TCRdb took over this immuneACCESS table, retaining in-frame rearrangements with V and J assigned. Such tables are incomplete; in checked studies, under half of the missing clones stem from an unresolved V gene, and the remainder is unexplained. The sample has approximately 50,000 clones on record, more than 90% of them singletons. Together, the top ten hold around 0.78% of the sample.

Worth noting for this clone: Its antigen specificity is not known. One base away there is no much larger clone; base qualities are not given.

The chain couples TRBV7-2 to TRBJ1-3; TRBD1 is a possible D gene, resting on 5 matching bases. The sample taken for sequencing was PBMCs. This sequence originates from a man aged 25-45 years with colorectal cancer. The nucleotide sequence is given as TGTGCCAGCAGCCCCGTGTCAGGGTATGGAAACACCATATATTTT. Its coded protein is CASSPVSGYGNTIYF.